This T cell receptor beta chain came from a study of blood T cells in healthy people across ages. PCR was performed a second time for roughly 7 to 12 cycles using a sample-barcoded 5' primer and a J-beta primer mix. TCRdb independently ran MiXCR on the 5' RACE reads; one entry per CDR3 protein. In the table there are around 1.5 million distinct CDR3 sequences, roughly 64% of which are singletons. Germline V gene lookup returns CDR1 SQVTM and CDR2 ANQGSEA. Trimming left V 2 bases short and J 10 bases short, with 7 bases between. CDR3 length equals 10 residues. This sequence originates from a man between 18 and 35 years old in good health. V and J are TRBV29-1 and TRBJ2-3; possible D gene TRBD2, 6 bases. Sequenced material: blood. This CDR3 is CSVEIAAQYF. In nucleotides, the CDR3 is TGCAGCGTTGAAATAGCGGCGCAGTATTTT.